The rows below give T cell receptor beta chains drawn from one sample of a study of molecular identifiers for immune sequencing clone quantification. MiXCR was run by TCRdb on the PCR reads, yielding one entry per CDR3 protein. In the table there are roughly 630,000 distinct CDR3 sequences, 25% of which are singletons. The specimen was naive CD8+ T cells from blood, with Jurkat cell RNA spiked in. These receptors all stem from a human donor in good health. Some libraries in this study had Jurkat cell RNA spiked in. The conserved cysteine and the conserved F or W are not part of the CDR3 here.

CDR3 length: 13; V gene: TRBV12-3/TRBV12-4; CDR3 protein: ASSFRTGGADTQY
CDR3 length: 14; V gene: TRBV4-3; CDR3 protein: ASSPGPAPAKNIQY
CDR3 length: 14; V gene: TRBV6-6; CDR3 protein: ASSYGGESSSYEHY
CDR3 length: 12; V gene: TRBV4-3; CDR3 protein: ASSQEGVGETQY
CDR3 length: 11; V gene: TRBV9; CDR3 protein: ASSGRYTGELF
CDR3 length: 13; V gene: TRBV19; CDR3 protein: ASSGRAVYPGELF
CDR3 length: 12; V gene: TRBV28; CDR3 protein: ARRPDRWYSPLP
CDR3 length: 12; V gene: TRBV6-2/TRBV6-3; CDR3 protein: ASSGTRTLDTQY
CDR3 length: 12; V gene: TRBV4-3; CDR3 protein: ASSQDATNSEQF
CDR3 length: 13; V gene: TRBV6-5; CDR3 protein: ASSYGGQGAYEQF
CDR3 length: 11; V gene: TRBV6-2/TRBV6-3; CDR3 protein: AHSVGSSDTQY
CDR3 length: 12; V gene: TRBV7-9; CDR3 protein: ASSLTGGGSQQY
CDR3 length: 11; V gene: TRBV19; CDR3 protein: ASQHGGNQPQH
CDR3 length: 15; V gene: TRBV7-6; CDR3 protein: ASSTQGVGGRADTQY
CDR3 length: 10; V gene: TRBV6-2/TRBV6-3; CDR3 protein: ASTGARYEQF
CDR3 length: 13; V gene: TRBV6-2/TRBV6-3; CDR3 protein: ASTTRGYGNQPQH
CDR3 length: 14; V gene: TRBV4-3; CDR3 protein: ASSQDRGDSHNEQF
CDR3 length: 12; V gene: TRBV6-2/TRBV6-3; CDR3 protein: ASSPLTSGTEAF
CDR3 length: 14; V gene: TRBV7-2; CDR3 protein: ASSLYLEGLNQPQH
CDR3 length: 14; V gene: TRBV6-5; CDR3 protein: ASSYSFTVGGNTIY
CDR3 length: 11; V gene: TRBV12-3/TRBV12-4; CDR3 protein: ASSPGLRTTQY
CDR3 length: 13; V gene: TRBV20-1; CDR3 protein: SARDARPSYNEQF
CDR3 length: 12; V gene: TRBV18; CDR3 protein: ASSPSGPTGELF
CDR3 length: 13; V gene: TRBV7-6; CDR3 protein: ASSTGTGFFHEQY
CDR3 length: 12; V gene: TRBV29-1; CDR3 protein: SALLAGASYTQY
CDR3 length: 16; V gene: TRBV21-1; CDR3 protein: ASSKRPGLAGSSYEQY
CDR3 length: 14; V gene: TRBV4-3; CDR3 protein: ASSQARAGSSYEQY
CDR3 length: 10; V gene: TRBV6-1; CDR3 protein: ATDRANTEAF
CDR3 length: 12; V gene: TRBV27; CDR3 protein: ASSYRGGPGELF
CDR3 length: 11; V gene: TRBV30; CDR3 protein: AWSDDGDRPQH
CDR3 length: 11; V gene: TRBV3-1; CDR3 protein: ASSQFTYNEQF
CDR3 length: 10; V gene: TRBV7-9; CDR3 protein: ASSLEVDAQF
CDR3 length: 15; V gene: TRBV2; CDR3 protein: ASGDSGQGRGTETQY
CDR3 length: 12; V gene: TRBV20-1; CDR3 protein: SASLAGLPYEQY
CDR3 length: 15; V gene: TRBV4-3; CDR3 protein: ASSQDAAGANTGELF
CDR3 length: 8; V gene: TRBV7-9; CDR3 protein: ATGPGEQF
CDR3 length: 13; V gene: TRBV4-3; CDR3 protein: ASSQDRGRNSPLH
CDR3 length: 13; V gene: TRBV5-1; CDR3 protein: ASSSSGGGSYEQY
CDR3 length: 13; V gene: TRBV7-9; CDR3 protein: ASSPRTDSYNEQF
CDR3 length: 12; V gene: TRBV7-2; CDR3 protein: ASSLVTQDTEAF
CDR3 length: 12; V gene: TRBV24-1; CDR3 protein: ATSDRANTGELF
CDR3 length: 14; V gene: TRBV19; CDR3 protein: ASSMYETTTNYGYT
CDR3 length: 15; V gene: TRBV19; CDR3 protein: ASSFRQGESYNSPLH
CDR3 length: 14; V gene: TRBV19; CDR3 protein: ASSTGPGFESEELF
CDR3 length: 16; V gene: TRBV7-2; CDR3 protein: ASSLRLVGSSGANVLT
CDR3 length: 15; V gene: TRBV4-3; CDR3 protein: ASSQDFSGLSTDTQY
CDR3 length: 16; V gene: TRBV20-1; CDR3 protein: SAREIGGLAGGGDTQY
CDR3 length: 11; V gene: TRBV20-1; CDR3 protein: SASKGYQETQY
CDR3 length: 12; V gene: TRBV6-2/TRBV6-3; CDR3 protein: ASSYSPGGYEQY
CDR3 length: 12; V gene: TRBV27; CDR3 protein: ASSLKGANSPLH
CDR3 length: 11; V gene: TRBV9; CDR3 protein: ASSVTTNTDAF
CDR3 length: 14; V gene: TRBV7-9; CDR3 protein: ASSLGDSGSSYEQY
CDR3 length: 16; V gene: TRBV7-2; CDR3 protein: ASSSDLAGGFRANTQY
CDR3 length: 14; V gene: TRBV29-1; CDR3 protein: SVERGVGGSSYEQY
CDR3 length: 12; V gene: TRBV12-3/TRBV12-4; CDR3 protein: ASSLNPGGYEQY
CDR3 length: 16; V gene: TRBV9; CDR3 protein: ASSVAEASEANTGELF
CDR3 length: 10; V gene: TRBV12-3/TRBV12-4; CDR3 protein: ASSYGQGWKY
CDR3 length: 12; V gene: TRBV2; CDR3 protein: ASSGDRSAYGYT